This T cell receptor (beta chain) derives from a study of long-term antiretroviral therapy in people with HIV (dated by TCRdb to between 2021 and 2022). A note on the overall study: The earliest samples were collected roughly a decade before the 2015 WHO recommendation for immediate ART, at a time when ART was usually postponed until CD4 counts fell. Whether ART initiation and durable HIV suppression were associated with changes in peripheral blood TRB repertoire composition and diversity was tested in a retrospective serial study. From some 30 adults with confirmed HIV infection, the cohort provided some 200 cryopreserved PBMC samples, gathered serially across a mean of about 6 years (range 1-12). Of the roughly 30 participants with HIV, 10 to 11 were female. No cross-contamination during QIAcube processing was seen in test extractions of a monoclonal T-cell line run alongside around 34 polyclonal samples. What the work shows at the level of the full study, not this receptor alone: At every time point, the repertoire was dominated by expanded TRB clones first identified before ART initiation, although this dominance fluctuated and, in many PLHIV, declined after ART. Starting ART was linked to a significant rise in TRB diversity, yet even with long-term ART the diversity remained significantly lower than in transplant donor controls. HIV repertoires had narrower CDR3 length ranges than controls, and the network structure suggested an antigen-experienced repertoire that shifted only slightly toward naive after ART. Inferences about post-ART repertoire changes are limited because no data were available on ART adherence, viral resistance or therapy changes. Because pre-ART samples had limited cell numbers, profiling was done on unsorted PBMC rather than on sorted CD4+ and CD8+ T cells. The samples were dated from about 2003 to 2018, and the ART regimens that were used may be less effective than current ART regimens. Owing to limited PBMC availability, only the TCR beta chain was sequenced, without alpha chain pairing.

Inclusion was restricted to participants for whom at least one PBMC sample before ART initiation and at least two post-ART samples were available. Every participant with HIV received treatment in the United States of America. Cryopreserved samples of about 0.95-10 million PBMC were thawed and washed before DNA extraction. At the time of the earliest PBMC sample for each participant with HIV, ages ranged from about 20 to 54 years. Each participant contributed PBMC samples from 1-4 timepoints before ART initiation and 2-8 timepoints after ART initiation, with a median of 7 samples. Serial HIV viral load, CD4+ T-cell count, ART history and demographic data were obtained for every participant. A Qiagen kit on a QIAcube was used to extract genomic DNA from unsorted PBMC, with samples processed in batches of 12. V gives up 3 bases and J gives up 1 base, and the segment between their germline ends measures 10 bases. From its cysteine to its phenylalanine, the CDR3 spans 15 amino acids. Just the 45-base CDR3 DNA is kept, in frame starting at base 1. The CDR1 and CDR2 encoded by the germline V gene (reference sequence) are LNHDA and SQIVND.

The immunoSEQ hsTCRB v3.0 assay was used at survey level resolution for TRB variable region sequencing. The targeted TRB sequencing depth was roughly 40,000-50,000 T-cell genomes per sample. An Illumina MiSeq with a v3 150-cycle kit was used to sequence the pooled TRB libraries. In the original analysis: Repertoire analysis was run in R within a reproducible Nextflow workflow that covered QC, data transformation and analysis. LymphoSeq2, an R package for AIRR-Seq data exploration, was used to implement custom analyses. Several samples yielding fewer than 5000 total TRB sequences were excluded, leaving around 190 analyzed HIV repertoires. Of the roughly 190 retained HIV repertoires, 55 to 60 were collected before and around 130 after ART initiation. Each repertoire was downsampled to 5000 TRB nucleotide sequences, and summary statistics were averaged across 100 downsampling iterations. The analysis kept only TRB sequences whose CDR3 regions were at least seven amino acids long. Diversity was measured with a Shannon entropy-derived clonality score and the Gini coefficient. In the repertoire networks, any two of the top 5000 CDR3 amino acid sequences were linked whenever the two sequences differed by an edit distance of one. For TRB CDR3 amino acid sequences, antigen specificity groups and MHC restriction were predicted with GLIPH2. Known CMV, EBV, HIV or tissue antigen associations were flagged by matching CDR3 amino acid sequences against VDJdb and McPAS-TCR. Pre-ART, post-ART and control groups were compared with Wilcoxon signed-rank tests and Holm-Bonferroni correction. TCRdb took this table from immuneACCESS and kept in-frame rearrangements with V and J called. Such tables lack part of the clones; where checked against another copy, unresolved V genes explain under half of the gap, and the rest is unexplained. The V and J calls and the clone size are those of that table, but D and trimming were determined from the DNA. Here the sample has about 38,000 clones; around 85% occur a single time. The ten largest clones take up 5.2% of the sample.

This clone was observed a handful of times. Its antigen is still unknown. No per-base quality is available; no much larger clone lies one base away. Recombination linked TRBV19 to TRBJ1-5; TRBD1 is a weak D gene call, 5 bases matching. This material consisted of unsorted PBMCs, taken 1.5 years after starting antiretroviral therapy. The TCR sequence derives from a man between 18 and 29 years old with HIV. The CDR3 is CASSMGVASNQPQHF. The base sequence is TGTGCCAGTAGTATGGGGGTCGCCAGCAATCAGCCCCAGCATTTT.